A selection of T cell receptor beta chains follows, all from one sample in a study of cytomegalovirus exposure and HLA in healthy donors. Sequenced by immunoSEQ multiplex PCR; TCRdb stores in-frame clones only, minus some. The sample consists of about 130,000 clones, 80% of them appearing once. The sample comprised PBMCs. These receptors all stem from a man aged 25 to 45 in good health and CMV-seronegative. The CDR3 runs from the conserved cysteine through the conserved F or W. D genes are given only for firm matches. Clone size is not always given. Where it is, it says once, few, many or a class for expanded clones.

few TRBJ1-5 TRBV9 - TGTGCCAGCGGAGAGACTGGCAATCAGCCCCAGCATTTT CASGETGNQPQHF
- TRBJ1-2 TRBV6-1 TRBD1 TGTGCCAGCAGTGAAGAGACAGGGGTTCGGTATGGCTACACCTTC CASSEETGVRYGYTF
few TRBJ2-7 TRBV18 TRBD1 TGTGCCAGCTCACCTGCCGGGACAGGGAACTACGAGCAGTACTTC CASSPAGTGNYEQYF
once TRBJ1-2 TRBV7-2 - TGTGCCAGCAGCCCCCGACATTCCCCTTCTCTATTTTACACCTTC CASSPRHSPSLFYTF
- TRBJ2-2 TRBV27 - TGTGCCAGCACGGGACTCGATAACACCGGGGAGCTGTTTTTT CASTGLDNTGELFF
- TRBJ1-5 TRBV19 - TGTGCCAGTAGTATGGGAGGGGCGGGCAATCAGCCCCAGCATTTT CASSMGGAGNQPQHF
once TRBJ1-1 TRBV29-1 TRBD1 TGCAGCGCTCCGGACAGGGCGAACACTGAAGCTTTCTTT CSAPDRANTEAFF
- TRBJ2-5 TRBV9 - TGTGCCAGCAGCTCCCGACAGGAAGAGACCCAGTACTTC CASSSRQEETQYF
- TRBJ2-3 TRBV27 - TGTGCCAGCAGTCTAAAGTCCCGGGACACACCTAGCACAGATACGCAGTATTTT CASSLKSRDTPSTDTQYF
- TRBJ2-7 TRBV7-9 - TGTGCCAGCAGTTCACCTCATGGGCCCTACGAGCAGTACTTC CASSSPHGPYEQYF
- TRBJ2-7 TRBV5-4 TRBD1 TGTGCCAGCAGCCCAAAAATGACAGGGGTCGAGCAGTACTTC CASSPKMTGVEQYF
- TRBJ2-1 TRBV12-5 TRBD2 TGTGCTAGTGGTCCCGGGACTAGCGAGGGTGAGCAGTTCTTC CASGPGTSEGEQFF
once TRBJ1-5 TRBV18 - TGTGCCAGCTCACTTCCTTTTCAGCCCCAGCATTTT CASSLPFQPQHF
few TRBJ1-6 TRBV14 - TGTGCCAGCAGCTGGGGGGGGTTCAATTCACCCCTCCACTTT CASSWGGFNSPLHF
- TRBJ2-1 TRBV9 TRBD2 TGTGCCAGCAGCGTAGAGTATAGCGGGGTATACAATGAGCAGTTCTTC CASSVEYSGVYNEQFF
few TRBJ2-7 TRBV7-9 TRBD1 TGTGCCAGCAGCTCAGAAAGTACCGGACAGGATAGCTCCTACGAGCAGTACTTC CASSSESTGQDSSYEQYF
- TRBJ2-7 TRBV6-5 - TGTGCCAGCAGATTGCTTGGGGGCAAGTACGAGCAGTACTTC CASRLLGGKYEQYF
- TRBJ2-4 TRBV2 TRBD2 TGTGCCAGCAACGGGGGGGCAGGTGGTCCGGGCATTCAGTACTTC CASNGGAGGPGIQYF
- TRBJ2-1 TRBV5-5 TRBD2 TGTGCCAGCAGCTTAGCGGGACTATCCTACAATGAGCAGTTCTTC CASSLAGLSYNEQFF
once TRBJ2-3 TRBV7-2 - TGTGCCAGCAGCCCCCTGGGGGGAAGGGGAACAGATACGCAGTATTTT CASSPLGGRGTDTQYF
- TRBJ2-2 TRBV4-1 - TGCGCCAGCAGCCAATCCGGGGGGCGTACGAACACCGGGGAGCTGTTTTTT CASSQSGGRTNTGELFF
few TRBJ2-7 TRBV27 TRBD1 TGTGCCAGCAGTTTATGGGGACAGTCCTACTACGAGCAGTACTTC CASSLWGQSYYEQYF
few TRBJ2-1 TRBV7-2 - TGTGCCAGCAGTCCAAATCCGACTTCTTACAATGAGCAGTTCTTC CASSPNPTSYNEQFF
- TRBJ1-3 TRBV5-1 TRBD1 TGCGCCAGCAGCACGGACAGGGCTGGAAACACCATATATTTT CASSTDRAGNTIYF
- TRBJ2-7 TRBV6-5 - TGTGCCAGCAGTTACGGCCCAACCTACGAGCAGTACTTC CASSYGPTYEQYF
- TRBJ1-3 TRBV6-6 - TGTGCCAGCAACGGACTGATCTCTGGAAACACCATATATTTT CASNGLISGNTIYF
- TRBJ1-2 TRBV27 TRBD1 TGTGCCAGCAGCCTACTAGGGGGCTTCTATGGCTACACCTTC CASSLLGGFYGYTF
- TRBJ1-1 TRBV20-1 - TGCAGTGCAAAACCGGTGGAAGCTTTCTTT CSAKPVEAFF
- TRBJ2-2 TRBV28 TRBD1 TGTGCCAGGCCAGGGGGCAGAGAAGCCGGGGAGCTGTTTTTT CARPGGREAGELFF
- TRBJ2-7 TRBV7-2 TRBD2 TGTGCCAGCAGCACCGATAGCGGGGGTTTGCAGGAGCAGTACTTC CASSTDSGGLQEQYF
few TRBJ1-1 TRBV19 TRBD1 TGTGCCAGTAGACCCGGGACAGGGGGCAACACTGAAGCTTTCTTT CASRPGTGGNTEAFF
once TRBJ2-7 TRBV11-2 TRBD2 TGTGCCAGCACCAGTTTCGGGCGGGAGAGGGGCGAGCAGTACTTC CASTSFGRERGEQYF
- TRBJ2-3 TRBV30 - TGTGCCTGGAGTCCCAGGCAGGCAGATACGCAGTATTTT CAWSPRQADTQYF
- TRBJ2-1 TRBV7-2 - TGTGCCAGCAGGACGAGAACAGGTCCTCAAAATGAGCAGTTCTTC CASRTRTGPQNEQFF
- TRBJ1-1 TRBV11-2 - TGTGCCAGCAGCCCTATGGAGGTCACTGAAGCTTTCTTT CASSPMEVTEAFF
- TRBJ1-1 TRBV11-2 - TGTGCCAGCAGCTTCGACGGGGAGGTGGTGAACACTGAAGCTTTCTTT CASSFDGEVVNTEAFF
- TRBJ1-1 TRBV27 - TGTGCCAGCAATGAAGCAGGGTTAAACACTGAAGCTTTCTTT CASNEAGLNTEAFF
- TRBJ1-2 TRBV4-1 - TGCGCCAGCAGCCAAGTACTCGCCGTCTCGAGTATCACTAACTATGGCTACACCTTC CASSQVLAVSSITNYGYTF
- TRBJ2-5 TRBV9 TRBD2 TGTGCCAGCAGCGAAATAGCGGGGGGACGTGAGACCCAGTACTTC CASSEIAGGRETQYF
few TRBJ1-3 TRBV7-9 - TGTGCCAGCAGCCCTCGTCGGGATGGAAACACCATATATTTT CASSPRRDGNTIYF
few TRBJ1-5 TRBV19 TRBD1 TGTGCCAGTAGTATCCCCTGGACAGGGCGTTATCAGCCCCAGCATTTT CASSIPWTGRYQPQHF
- TRBJ1-5 TRBV5-8 - TGTGCCAGCAGCTTGGTAACAGGTGATCAGCCCCAGCATTTT CASSLVTGDQPQHF